Listed here are 12 T cell receptor beta chains from one sample, sequenced in a study of T-cell reconstitution after alpha-beta-depleted transplantation in children. Molecular barcoding with unique molecular identifiers was used for the TCRbeta library. MiXCR, applied by TCRdb to the PCR reads, yields one record per CDR3 protein. This sample has a few hundred thousand distinct CDR3 sequences, with over 10% found just once. The material was PBMCs, mostly from graft donor cells, obtained 360 days after TCRalphabeta/CD19-depleted stem cell transplant. These receptors all come from a male patient younger than 18 who had a stem cell transplant for acute myeloid leukemia, so the T cells may come from the graft donor.

This clonotype showed up just a few times. This rearrangement joins TRBV29-1 to TRBJ2-3; D unresolved. The V end lost 4 bases, the J end lost 0 bases, and 11 bases lay between the germline ends. This CDR3 region has 14 residues. The germline V gene encodes CDR1 SQVTM and CDR2 ANQGSEA. The CDR3 nucleotides are TGCAGCGTTGCCGGCGGTTTAAGCACAGATACGCAGTATTTT. This sequence encodes CSVAGGLSTDTQYF.

This sequence joins TRBV29-1 and TRBJ2-3; D assignment may be TRBD1 or TRBD2 (5 bases each). The CDR3 covers 11 residues. CDR1 and CDR2 from the germline V gene are SQVTM and ANQGSEA. V was trimmed by 8 bases and J by 3 bases, leaving 9 bases between them. The chain's CDR3 is CSLWGTDTQYF. Written as DNA, the CDR3 is TGCAGCCTGTGGGGGACAGATACGCAGTATTTT.

This clonotype was seen more than once but under ten times. The V gene is TRBV5-1, the J gene TRBJ2-3; D may be TRBD2 (6 bases). This CDR3 contains 13 residues. Germline V gene data show CDR1 as SGHRS and CDR2 as YFSETQ. With 3 bases removed from V and 6 bases from J, the gap between germline ends came to 11 bases. The chain's CDR3 is CASSSRRADTQYF. In nucleotides, the CDR3 is TGCGCCAGCAGCTCTCGGAGGGCCGATACGCAGTATTTT.

This clonotype was seen ten or more times. The chain couples TRBV11-2 to TRBJ2-7; D gene uncertain. V dropped 5 bases and J dropped 3 bases, with 20 bases sitting between them. This CDR3 has 16 amino acids. Germline assignment: CDR1 SGHAT and CDR2 FQNNGV. The CDR3 DNA is TGTGCCAGCAGCCCCTGGGCTAGTTACTCCCTCTACGAGCAGTACTTC. Residues: CASSPWASYSLYEQYF.

This clonotype was observed many times. The CDR3 region is CASSLNRGQDGELFF. CDR3 DNA: TGTGCCAGCAGCCTTAACAGGGGGCAGGACGGGGAGCTGTTTTTT. The chain recombines TRBV7-9 with TRBJ2-2; 9 positions match TRBD1. CDR3 length: 15 amino acids. Trimming cost V 5 bases and J 7 bases; bases outside gene matches: 8. Germline CDR1 and CDR2: SEHNR and FQNEAQ (reference sequence). The whole variable domain, remainder taken from reference TRBV7-9 and TRBJ2-2, is DTGVSQNPRHKITKRGQNVTFRCDPISEHNRLYWYRQTLGQGPEFLTYFQNEAQLEKSRLLSDRFSAERPKGSFSTLEIQRTEQGDSAMYLCASSLNRGQDGELFFGEGSRLTVL.

The chain recombines TRBV9 with TRBJ2-1, with D possibly matching TRBD2 (6 bases). This CDR3 contains 15 residues. V was trimmed by 0 bases and J by 10 bases, leaving 17 bases between them. Germline loops: CDR1 SGDLS, CDR2 YYNGEE. CDR3 residues: CASSVDPRGRKEQFF. CDR3 nucleotides: TGTGCCAGCAGCGTAGATCCGAGAGGGAGGAAAGAGCAGTTCTTC.

This clonotype was counted only a few times. This chain links TRBV5-1 with TRBJ1-3, with 10 bases aligning to TRBD1. The V gene end was trimmed by 0 bases and the J gene end by 4 bases; junction bases not matched to a gene: 10. Germline V gene data show CDR1 as SGHRS and CDR2 as YFSETQ. The CDR3 has 18 amino acids. The CDR3 loop reads CASSLAGKGQGIGNTIYF. The CDR3 coding sequence is TGCGCCAGCAGCTTGGCCGGAAAGGGACAGGGGATAGGAAACACCATATATTTT.

V gene TRBV12-3 or TRBV12-4 combines with J gene TRBJ2-1; 8 nucleotides line up with TRBD2. V gave up 1 base and J gave up 4 bases; unmatched junction bases: 6. This CDR3 comprises 16 residues. The CDR3 region has the DNA TGTGCCAGCAGTTTAGGGGCTAGCGGGCCTTACAATGAGCAGTTCTTC. Amino acids: CASSLGASGPYNEQFF.

This clonotype has only a few counts. J is TRBJ2-7 and V is TRBV9; 9 nucleotides line up with TRBD2. CDR3 length: 17 residues. The V segment lost 0 bases and the J segment 4 bases; nucleotides outside the gene matches: 11. Germline V lookup: CDR1 SGDLS, CDR2 YYNGEE. This CDR3 is CASSVGGGRANLYEQYF. The CDR3 region has the DNA TGTGCCAGCAGCGTAGGAGGCGGGAGGGCGAATTTATACGAGCAGTACTTC.

This clonotype was detected ten times or more. The rearrangement uses TRBV28 and TRBJ2-1; 8 nucleotides align to TRBD2. Germline V gene sequence: CDR1 MDHEN, CDR2 SYDVKM. V lost 6 bases, J lost 4 bases, and 8 bases stayed unmatched. CDR3 size: 15 residues. The CDR3 region is CASRVTSGPYNEQFF. The DNA of the CDR3 is TGTGCCAGCAGAGTCACTAGCGGACCGTACAATGAGCAGTTCTTC. The variable domain in full, completed from reference TRBV28 and TRBJ2-1, reads DVKVTQSSRYLVKRTGEKVFLECVQDMDHENMFWYRQDPGLGLRLIYFSYDVKMKEKGDIPEGYSVSREKKERFSLILESASTNQTSMYLCASRVTSGPYNEQFFGPGTRLTVL.

This clonotype occurred a few times. This chain connects TRBV5-6 to TRBJ2-3, with D hard to call. Germline CDR1 and CDR2: SGHDT and YYEEEE. V was shortened by 1 base and J by 1 base, with 13 bases between the two germline ends. The CDR3 is made up of 16 amino acids. The chain's CDR3 is CASSLTTIDGTDTQYF. In DNA form, the CDR3 reads TGTGCCAGCAGCTTGACTACGATTGACGGCACAGATACGCAGTATTTT.

V usage is TRBV11-2 and J usage is TRBJ2-5; tentatively, D is TRBD1 (5 bases). Trimming cost V 2 bases and J 1 base, with 14 bases left between them. Germline V gene data show CDR1 as SGHAT and CDR2 as FQNNGV. The CDR3 contains 16 residues. CDR3 in DNA: TGTGCCAGCAGCTTAAGGGGTTCTGTGAGCCAAGAGACCCAGTACTTC. It is translated as CASSLRGSVSQETQYF.